The present TCR beta chain was sequenced within a study of cytomegalovirus exposure and HLA in healthy donors. Study-wide findings and caveats: Excluded: some indistinguishable V segments such as TRBV6-2 and TRBV6-3. Within the data, a cluster of highly shared sequence variants was likely a sequencing artifact.

The CDR3 is made up of 16 amino acids. Losses at the gene ends were 1 base for V and 13 bases for J; bases not matched to a gene: 13. In germline, CDR1 is SGHVS, CDR2 FQNEAQ. At the time of sampling, donors were nominally healthy, though unrecorded immune exposures were likely. Both 60 Vbeta primers and 13 Jbeta primers went into the PCR. Repertoires were generated with immunoSEQ multiplex PCR, while TCRdb's copy carries only in-frame clones and drops some. The sample gives 55,000 to 80,000 clones, about 65% of which show up once; approximately 2% is in the top ten. In this sample, this clone turned up a few times. Its antigen is undetermined.

The source material was PBMCs. The TCR sequence derives from a woman in her 30s in good health and CMV-seronegative. The rearrangement links TRBV7-8 to TRBJ1-6; 7 bases are a match to TRBD1. In DNA, the CDR3 is TGTGCCAGCAGCTTAGGCTTGGTTACAGGGGCTTTCCCCCTCCACTTT. This codes for CASSLGLVTGAFPLHF.